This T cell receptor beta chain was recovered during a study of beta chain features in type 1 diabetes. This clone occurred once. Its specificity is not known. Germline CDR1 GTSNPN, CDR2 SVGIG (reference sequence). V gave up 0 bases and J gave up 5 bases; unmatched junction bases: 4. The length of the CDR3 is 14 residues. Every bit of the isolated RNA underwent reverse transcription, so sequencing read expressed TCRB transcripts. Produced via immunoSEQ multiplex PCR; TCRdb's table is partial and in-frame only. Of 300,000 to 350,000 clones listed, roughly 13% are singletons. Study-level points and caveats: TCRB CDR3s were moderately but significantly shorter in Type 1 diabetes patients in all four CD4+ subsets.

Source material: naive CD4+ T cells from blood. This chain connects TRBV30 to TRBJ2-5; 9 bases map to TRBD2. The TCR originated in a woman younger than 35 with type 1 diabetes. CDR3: CAWSVRGGGETQYF. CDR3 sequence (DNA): TGTGCCTGGAGTGTGCGGGGGGGAGGGGAGACCCAGTACTTC.